A single sample gave rise to the 31 T cell receptor beta chains below, sequenced in a study of OX40 agonist ivuxolimab in advanced cancers. Clones were read by immunoSEQ multiplex PCR, and TCRdb kept only the in-frame ones, dropping some. Counted here are 34,000 or so clones, roughly 81% occurring once; the ten biggest clones make up 20% to 25%. Source: CD4+ or CD8+ T cells sorted from blood, taken in a trial of the OX40 agonist ivuxolimab. The receptors here all came from an adult with an advanced solid tumor such as melanoma, head and neck, liver or kidney cancer.

This clone was seen just once. This chain links TRBV28 with TRBJ2-1; D is unclear. V was pared by 2 bases and J by 5 bases, with 4 bases between. In germline, CDR1 is MDHEN, CDR2 SYDVKM. The CDR3 is 12 residues long. As DNA, the CDR3 is TGTGCCAGCAGTTTAAGGGACAATGAGCAGTTCTTC. Protein: CASSLRDNEQFF.

The chain employs TRBV5-1 and TRBJ2-3, with D possibly being TRBD2 (5 bases). CDR3 length: 15 residues. V lost 3 bases and J lost 4, with 15 bases in between. Per the germline V gene, CDR1 is SGHRS and CDR2 is YFSETQ. The CDR3 region is CASSSSGVSADTQYF. CDR3 nucleotide sequence: TGCGCCAGCAGCTCCAGCGGAGTCAGCGCAGATACGCAGTATTTT.

The genes are TRBV29-1 and TRBJ1-2, with 7 bases fitting TRBD1. The J segment lost 5 bases and the V segment lost 6 bases, leaving 3 bases of the junction unmatched. The CDR3 sequence is 11 residues long. CDR1 is SQVTM, CDR2 ANQGSEA, per germline. In DNA, the CDR3 is TGCAGCGTCAGGGGGTCGTATGGCTACACCTTC. Translation gives CSVRGSYGYTF. The full variable domain, completed using reference TRBV29-1 and TRBJ1-2, is SAVISQKPSRDICQRGTSLTIQCQVDSQVTMMFWYRQQPGQSLTLIATANQGSEATYESGFVIDKFPISRPNLTFSTLTVSNMSPEDSSIYLCSVRGSYGYTFGSGTRLTVV.

The chain couples TRBV7-2 to TRBJ1-4, with D perhaps TRBD1 (5 bases). Germline V gene sequence: CDR1 SGHTA, CDR2 FQGNSA. Trimming cost V 0 bases and J 5 bases, with 10 bases left between them. This CDR3 has 15 amino acids. CDR3 protein: CASSLAPTENEKLFF. The CDR3 DNA reads as TGTGCCAGCAGCTTAGCCCCGACAGAAAATGAAAAACTGTTTTTT.

The chain has TRBV5-1 and TRBJ2-7; perhaps TRBD2 as D (7 bases). The DNA end is more similar to TRBJ2-5, so the J call may be wrong. CDR3 length: 16 residues. Germline V lookup: CDR1 SGHRS, CDR2 YFSETQ. The CDR3 sequence: CASAGAGRSAGETQYF. CDR3 bases: TGCGCCAGCGCGGGGGCGGGTAGGAGTGCGGGAGAGACCCAGTACTTC.

A few counts support this clone. The genes are TRBV10-3 and TRBJ1-2; 8 nucleotides align to TRBD1. CDR1 and CDR2 from the germline V gene are ENHRY and SYGVKD. J was trimmed by 8 bases and V by 2 bases; bases with no gene match: 7. CDR3 length equals 14 residues. CDR3 nucleotides: TGTGCCATCAGTGAGCCGAGACAGGGGAGAGGCTACACCTTC. As protein: CAISEPRQGRGYTF.

This sequence joins TRBV19 and TRBJ2-1; tentatively, D is TRBD1 (6 bases). This CDR3 comprises 12 residues. V was trimmed by 6 bases and J by 5 bases, leaving 8 bases between them. Germline V gene data show CDR1 as LNHDA and CDR2 as SQIVND (reference sequence). This CDR3 reads CASRGTNNEQFF. The CDR3 coding sequence is TGTGCCAGTAGGGGGACAAACAATGAGCAGTTCTTC.

CDR3 region: CASSAQGPGSPLHF. Written as DNA, the CDR3 is TGTGCCAGCTCAGCACAGGGACCAGGATCACCCCTCCACTTT. The chain combines TRBV18 with TRBJ1-6; D is perhaps TRBD1 (6 bases). This CDR3 has 14 residues. Germline CDR1 reads KGHSH; CDR2 reads LQKENI. Trimming took off 5 bases at V and 10 bases at J, with 15 bases between the two ends.

V is TRBV27 and J is TRBJ2-7, with TRBD2 matching over 7 bases. The CDR3 loop spans 14 amino acids. Trimming cost V 3 bases and J 4 bases; bases outside gene matches: 6. Germline lookup yields CDR1 MNHEY and CDR2 SMNVEV (reference sequence). The CDR3 is CASSLGLAAYEQYF. CDR3 DNA sequence: TGTGCCAGCAGTTTGGGGCTAGCGGCGTACGAGCAGTACTTC.

The rearrangement uses TRBV6-5 and TRBJ2-7; no firm D call. V was trimmed by 6 bases and J by 6 bases, leaving 15 bases between them. Germline values: CDR1 MNHEY, CDR2 SVGAGI. The length of the CDR3 is 13 residues. This CDR3 reads CASSLDLQAEQYF. As DNA, the CDR3 is TGTGCCAGCAGCCTAGACTTACAAGCCGAGCAGTACTTC.

V and J are TRBV6-6 and TRBJ1-2, with D perhaps matching TRBD1 (5 bases). V dropped 6 bases and J dropped 8 bases, with 25 bases sitting between them. Germline loops: CDR1 MNHNY, CDR2 SVGAGI (reference sequence). The CDR3 is made up of 16 amino acids. The CDR3: CASRKDGDGGRGGYTF. CDR3 bases: TGTGCCAGCAGAAAGGACGGGGACGGGGGTCGAGGAGGCTACACCTTC.

The V call is TRBV5-5, the J call TRBJ1-6; no clear D. The CDR3 totals 15 residues. CDR1 and CDR2 (germline): SGHKS, YYEKEE (reference sequence). V was cut by 2 bases and J by 3 bases, with 9 bases left in between. As DNA, the CDR3 is TGTGCCAGCAGCTTCCGTCAGAGCTATAATTCACCCCTCCACTTT. It is translated as CASSFRQSYNSPLHF. Looking up the rest from reference TRBV5-5 and TRBJ1-6 gives the full variable domain: DAGVTQSPTHLIKTRGQQVTLRCSPISGHKSVSWYQQVLGQGPQFIFQYYEKEERGRGNFPDRFSARQFPNYSSELNVNALLLGDSALYLCASSFRQSYNSPLHFGNGTRLTVT.

The V gene is TRBV5-5, the J gene TRBJ2-1, with D tentatively TRBD2 (5 bases). The germline CDR1 and CDR2 sequences are SGHKS and YYEKEE (reference sequence). CDR3 length: 13 residues. The V gene lost 0 bases and the J gene lost 10 bases, with 11 bases spanning the gap. In DNA, the CDR3 is TGTGCCAGCAGCTTGGGCCTAGCATGGGAGCAGTTCTTC. Protein sequence: CASSLGLAWEQFF.

This clone was observed a single time. This chain links TRBV5-5 with TRBJ1-2; the match to TRBD1 covers 11 bases. V shed 0 bases, J shed 6 bases, and the junction held 4 bases outside the gene matches. CDR3 size: 15 residues. CDR1 is SGHKS and CDR2 is YYEKEE in the germline V gene (reference sequence). The CDR3 sequence is CASSLGWTGGNGYTF. The DNA for the CDR3 is TGTGCCAGCAGCTTGGGTTGGACAGGGGGCAATGGCTACACCTTC. The full variable domain, in which reference TRBV5-5 and TRBJ1-2 provide the parts outside the CDR3, is DAGVTQSPTHLIKTRGQQVTLRCSPISGHKSVSWYQQVLGQGPQFIFQYYEKEERGRGNFPDRFSARQFPNYSSELNVNALLLGDSALYLCASSLGWTGGNGYTFGSGTRLTVV.

This clone has a single count. V gene TRBV6-5 combines with J gene TRBJ2-1; D not resolved. V was clipped by 3 bases and J by 8 bases, with 14 bases between them. The length of the CDR3 is 14 residues. The germline gives CDR1 MNHEY, CDR2 SVGAGI. The DNA for the CDR3 is TGTGCCAGCAGTTATATTACAGATCGCGATGAGCAGTTCTTC. It codes for CASSYITDRDEQFF.

The genes are TRBV6-6 and TRBJ1-1, with 10 nucleotides matching TRBD1. The CDR3 spans 16 residues. Germline loops: CDR1 MNHNY, CDR2 SVGAGI (reference sequence). J gave up 2 bases and V 5 bases, and 8 bases lay outside the gene matches. For the CDR3, the DNA is TGTGCCAGCAGTAAACCGGGACAGGGGATAAACACTGAAGCTTTCTTT. It encodes CASSKPGQGINTEAFF.

V usage is TRBV7-9 and J usage is TRBJ1-1, with no clear D. Between the trimmed V and J ends, which lost 5 bases and 0 bases, there was a span of 7 bases. There are 13 residues in the CDR3. The germline V gene has CDR1 SEHNR and CDR2 FQNEAQ (reference sequence). This CDR3 is CASSLFMNTEAFF. CDR3 bases: TGTGCCAGCAGCCTCTTCATGAACACTGAAGCTTTCTTT. Full variable domain (missing parts from reference TRBV7-9 and TRBJ1-1): DTGVSQNPRHKITKRGQNVTFRCDPISEHNRLYWYRQTLGQGPEFLTYFQNEAQLEKSRLLSDRFSAERPKGSFSTLEIQRTEQGDSAMYLCASSLFMNTEAFFGQGTRLTVV.

The rearrangement uses TRBV9 and TRBJ2-2; no firm D call. The germline gives CDR1 SGDLS, CDR2 YYNGEE. Trimming removed 2 bases at V and 5 bases at J, with 7 bases between. This CDR3 spans 13 amino acids. CDR3 sequence: CASSVSHTGELFF. CDR3 DNA sequence: TGTGCCAGCAGCGTTTCACATACCGGGGAGCTGTTTTTT.

The gene calls are TRBV28 and TRBJ1-6; D is uncertain. V gave up 6 bases and J gave up 7 bases, with 13 bases separating them. This CDR3 has 14 residues. The V gene's germline CDR1 is MDHEN and CDR2 SYDVKM. In nucleotides, the CDR3 is TGTGCCAGCAGACGCGGTCCCAGGAATTCACCCCTCCACTTT. This sequence encodes CASRRGPRNSPLHF.

This rearrangement joins TRBV7-2 to TRBJ1-6; TRBD1 might be the D (6 bases). Germline V lookup: CDR1 SGHTA, CDR2 FQGNSA. Trimming took off 5 bases at V and 7 bases at J, with 9 bases between the two ends. This CDR3 has 13 amino acids. For the CDR3, the DNA is TGTGCCAGCAGCCGGGACACCAATTCACCCCTCCACTTT. This encodes CASSRDTNSPLHF.

V and J are TRBV15 and TRBJ2-5, with 9 nucleotides matching TRBD1. The V segment lost 0 bases and the J segment 2 bases; nucleotides outside the gene matches: 4. CDR1 and CDR2 (germline): LNHNV, YYDKDF (reference sequence). The CDR3 spans 16 residues. The DNA for the CDR3 is TGTGCCACCAGCAGAGATCTGACAGGGGGGCAAGAGACCCAGTACTTC. Protein product: CATSRDLTGGQETQYF.

The chain combines TRBV5-4 with TRBJ2-7; 10 positions match TRBD2. This CDR3 region has 13 residues. The germline V gene has CDR1 SGHNT and CDR2 YYREEE (reference sequence). Trimming cost V 4 bases and J 3 bases; bases outside gene matches: 1. As DNA, the CDR3 is TGTGCCAGCAGCCGGACTAGCGGCTACGAGCAGTACTTC. Translated: CASSRTSGYEQYF.

Only a few counts were recorded for this clone. The genes are TRBV27 and TRBJ2-7, with TRBD2 matching over 7 bases. Germline CDR1 and CDR2: MNHEY and SMNVEV (reference sequence). This CDR3 contains 14 residues. The J segment lost 1 base and the V segment lost 5 bases, leaving 5 bases of the junction unmatched. CDR3 nucleotides: TGTGCCAGCAGTCCCCGGACTAGATCCTACGAGCAGTACTTC. This sequence encodes CASSPRTRSYEQYF.

This clone is a singleton in its sample. This chain connects TRBV14 to TRBJ2-3; TRBD2 might be the D (5 bases). The CDR3 is 16 amino acids. Between the trimmed V and J ends, which lost 3 bases and 4 bases, there was a span of 17 bases. The germline V gene has CDR1 SGHDN and CDR2 FVKESK. In nucleotides, the CDR3 is TGTGCCAGCAGCCACCAACGCCTAACCGGGGCAGATACGCAGTATTTT. Its protein product is CASSHQRLTGADTQYF. Complete variable domain (other parts from reference TRBV14 and TRBJ2-3): EAGVTQFPSHSVIEKGQTVTLRCDPISGHDNLYWYRRVMGKEIKFLLHFVKESKQDESGMPNNRFLAERTGGTYSTLKVQPAELEDSGVYFCASSHQRLTGADTQYFGPGTRLTVL.

The chain is built from TRBV6-5 and TRBJ2-2; a weak D match, TRBD2 (5 bases). Looked up from germline, CDR1 is MNHEY and CDR2 is SVGAGI. The CDR3 runs to 14 residues. V lost 7 bases and J 3 bases, leaving 12 bases between the germline ends. This CDR3 is CASKGRRYTGELFF. For the CDR3, the DNA is TGTGCCAGCAAGGGCAGGAGGTACACCGGGGAGCTGTTTTTT.

The chain carries TRBV10-2 and TRBJ1-2; a weak D match, TRBD1 (5 bases). Germline V gives CDR1 WSHSY, CDR2 SAAADI. The CDR3 sequence is 15 residues long. V was trimmed by 3 bases and J by 5 bases, leaving 16 bases between them. This CDR3 is CASSERQPGSYGYTF. Written as DNA, the CDR3 is TGCGCCAGCAGTGAAAGACAGCCGGGTAGTTATGGCTACACCTTC.

This clone was counted between two and nine times. V usage is TRBV29-1 and J usage is TRBJ2-7; D is possibly TRBD2 (5 bases). The germline V gene encodes CDR1 SQVTM and CDR2 ANQGSEA. The CDR3 runs 16 residues. V lost 5 bases and J 2 bases, leaving 22 bases between the germline ends. The CDR3 sequence: CSVPLDSGKVPYEQYF. The CDR3 DNA follows: TGCAGCGTTCCCCTCGACTCCGGGAAAGTCCCCTACGAGCAGTACTTC.

The rearrangement joins TRBV5-1 to TRBJ2-7, with 7 nucleotides matching TRBD2. The CDR3 contains 14 residues. Germline CDR1 reads SGHRS; CDR2 reads YFSETQ. V was clipped by 5 bases and J by 0 bases; unmatched bases: 5. The CDR3 nucleotides are TGCGCCAGCAGGACCGGGACTACCTCCTACGAGCAGTACTTC. It specifies CASRTGTTSYEQYF. Full variable domain (remainder filled in from reference TRBV5-1 and TRBJ2-7): KAGVTQTPRYLIKTRGQQVTLSCSPISGHRSVSWYQQTPGQGLQFLFEYFSETQRNKGNFPGRFSGRQFSNSRSEMNVSTLELGDSALYLCASRTGTTSYEQYFGPGTRLTVT.

V usage is TRBV2 and J usage is TRBJ1-1; D uncertain. In germline, CDR1 is SNHLY, CDR2 FYNNEI. The CDR3 length is 13 residues. Trimming pared 6 bases from V and 5 bases from J, leaving 13 bases between. The CDR3 coding sequence is TGTGCCAGCAGGTATTCAGCCAGGACTGAAGCTTTCTTT. As protein: CASRYSARTEAFF.

The chain recombines TRBV6-5 with TRBJ2-1; the match to TRBD2 covers 14 bases. J lost 10 bases, V lost 8 bases, and 7 bases had no gene match. This CDR3 spans 14 amino acids. Germline loops: CDR1 MNHEY, CDR2 SVGAGI. The CDR3 bases are TGTGCCAGCGGGACTAGCGGGGGCCCCGAGGAGCAGTTCTTC. Translated: CASGTSGGPEEQFF.

The chain employs TRBV5-1 and TRBJ2-5; D remains ambiguous. Germline CDR1 reads SGHRS; CDR2 reads YFSETQ. This CDR3 has 14 amino acids. V was pared by 0 bases and J by 4 bases, with 10 bases between. The DNA for the CDR3 is TGCGCCAGCAGCTTGGGTATAGCACGAGAGACCCAGTACTTC. The encoded protein is CASSLGIARETQYF.